This T cell receptor (beta chain) was sequenced for a study of shared clonotypes between healthy human individuals. This clone was detected only a few times. Sequenced by immunoSEQ multiplex PCR; TCRdb stores in-frame clones only, minus some. This table has hundreds of thousands of clones, around three quarters appearing once. Sequencing was carried out using memory CD4+ T cells sorted from blood. The subset denotes: CD45RA-negative fraction. The clonotype comes from a woman aged 25-40 years in good health.

The CDR3 loop reads CASSPGTDDKNIQYF. The CDR3 DNA follows: TGTGCCAGCTCACCCGGGACTGACGACAAAAACATTCAGTACTTC. This chain links TRBV18 with TRBJ2-4; tentatively, D is TRBD2 (6 bases). V was clipped by 3 bases and J by 3 bases, with 12 bases between them. The V gene's germline CDR1 is KGHSH and CDR2 LQKENI. The CDR3 consists of 15 residues.